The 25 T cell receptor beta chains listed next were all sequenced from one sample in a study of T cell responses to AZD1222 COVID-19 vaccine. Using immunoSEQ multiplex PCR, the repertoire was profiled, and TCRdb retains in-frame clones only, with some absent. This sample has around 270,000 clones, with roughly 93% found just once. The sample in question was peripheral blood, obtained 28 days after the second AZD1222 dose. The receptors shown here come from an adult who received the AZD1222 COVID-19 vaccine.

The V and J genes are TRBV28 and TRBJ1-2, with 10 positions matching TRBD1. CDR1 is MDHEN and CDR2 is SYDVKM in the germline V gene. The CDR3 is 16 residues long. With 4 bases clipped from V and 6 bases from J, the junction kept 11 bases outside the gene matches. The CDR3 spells CASSSPGTGDRNGYTF. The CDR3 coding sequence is TGTGCCAGCAGTTCTCCCGGGACAGGGGATAGGAATGGCTACACCTTC.

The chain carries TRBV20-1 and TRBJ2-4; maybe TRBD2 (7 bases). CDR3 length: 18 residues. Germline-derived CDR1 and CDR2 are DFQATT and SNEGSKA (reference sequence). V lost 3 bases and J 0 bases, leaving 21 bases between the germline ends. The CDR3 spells CSASPRGAGARAKNIQYF. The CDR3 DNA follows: TGCAGTGCTAGTCCTCGGGGGGCAGGAGCGCGAGCCAAAAACATTCAGTACTTC.

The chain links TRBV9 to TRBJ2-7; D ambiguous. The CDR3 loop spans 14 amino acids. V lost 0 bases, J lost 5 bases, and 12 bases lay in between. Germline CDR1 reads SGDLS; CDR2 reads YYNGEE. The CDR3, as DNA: TGTGCCAGCAGCGTAGTGGACCGTTCCGACGAGCAGTACTTC. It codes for CASSVVDRSDEQYF.

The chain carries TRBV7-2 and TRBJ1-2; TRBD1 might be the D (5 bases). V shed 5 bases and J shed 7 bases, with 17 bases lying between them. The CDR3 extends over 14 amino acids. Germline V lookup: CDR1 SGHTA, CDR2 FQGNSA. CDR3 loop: CASSRYMTAGGYTF. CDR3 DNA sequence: TGTGCCAGCAGCCGTTATATGACAGCGGGTGGCTACACCTTC.

CDR3 sequence: CASSVSSGGYGYTF. The CDR3 nucleotides are TGCGCCAGCAGTGTTAGTAGTGGGGGCTATGGCTACACCTTC. This chain links TRBV10-2 with TRBJ1-2, with D possibly TRBD1 on 5 matching bases. CDR3 size: 14 residues. Germline V gene sequence: CDR1 WSHSY, CDR2 SAAADI. V shed 4 bases and J shed 4 bases, with 13 bases lying between them.

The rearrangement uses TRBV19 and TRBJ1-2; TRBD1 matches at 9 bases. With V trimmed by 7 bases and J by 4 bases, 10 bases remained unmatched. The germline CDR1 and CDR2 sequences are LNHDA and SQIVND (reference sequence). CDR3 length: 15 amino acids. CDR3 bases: TGTGCCAGTACCCAGGGACAGGGCGTCTTCTATGGCTACACCTTC. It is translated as CASTQGQGVFYGYTF.

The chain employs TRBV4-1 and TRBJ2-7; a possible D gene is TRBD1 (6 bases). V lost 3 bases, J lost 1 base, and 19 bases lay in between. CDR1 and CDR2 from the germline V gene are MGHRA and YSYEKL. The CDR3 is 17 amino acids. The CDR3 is CASSQPLDSLRSYEQYF. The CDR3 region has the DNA TGCGCCAGCAGCCAGCCCCTGGACAGCCTCCGGTCCTACGAGCAGTACTTC.

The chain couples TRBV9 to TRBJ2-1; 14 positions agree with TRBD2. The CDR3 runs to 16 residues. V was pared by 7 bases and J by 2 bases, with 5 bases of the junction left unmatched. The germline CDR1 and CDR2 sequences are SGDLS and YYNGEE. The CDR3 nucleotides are TGTGCCAGCGGGACTAGCGGGGGCCTAGCCTACAATGAGCAGTTCTTC. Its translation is CASGTSGGLAYNEQFF.

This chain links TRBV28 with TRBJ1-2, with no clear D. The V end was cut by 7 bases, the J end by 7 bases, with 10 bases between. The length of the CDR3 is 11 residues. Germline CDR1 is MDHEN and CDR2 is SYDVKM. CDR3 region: CASTEAGGYTF. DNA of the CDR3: TGTGCCAGCACGGAGGCCGGTGGCTACACCTTC.

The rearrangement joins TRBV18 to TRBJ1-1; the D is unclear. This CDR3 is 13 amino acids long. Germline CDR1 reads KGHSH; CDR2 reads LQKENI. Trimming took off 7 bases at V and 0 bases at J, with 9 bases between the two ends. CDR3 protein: CASFHGLNTEAFF. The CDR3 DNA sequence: TGTGCCAGCTTCCACGGCCTGAACACTGAAGCTTTCTTT.

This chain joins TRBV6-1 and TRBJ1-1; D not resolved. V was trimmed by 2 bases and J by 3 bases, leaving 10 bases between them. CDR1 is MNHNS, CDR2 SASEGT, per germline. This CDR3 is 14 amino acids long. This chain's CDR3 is CASSETDLHTEAFF. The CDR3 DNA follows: TGTGCCAGCAGTGAAACCGACTTGCACACTGAAGCTTTCTTT.

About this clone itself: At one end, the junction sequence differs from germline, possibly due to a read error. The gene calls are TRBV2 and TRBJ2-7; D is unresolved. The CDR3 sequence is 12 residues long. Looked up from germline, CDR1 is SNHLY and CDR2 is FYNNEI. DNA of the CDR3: TGTGCCAGCAGTGAAAACGTCGCCCATAACAACTTC. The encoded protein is CASSENVAHNNF.

The DNA for the CDR3 is TGTGCCAGCAGCTTGACTAGCGGGCCTTCCTACGAGCAGTACTTC. The encoded protein is CASSLTSGPSYEQYF. The V and J genes are TRBV11-2 and TRBJ2-7; 10 bases match TRBD2. Germline CDR1 and CDR2: SGHAT and FQNNGV. The V and J ends lost 3 bases and 1 base, in that order; junction bases with no gene match: 3. This CDR3 has 15 amino acids.

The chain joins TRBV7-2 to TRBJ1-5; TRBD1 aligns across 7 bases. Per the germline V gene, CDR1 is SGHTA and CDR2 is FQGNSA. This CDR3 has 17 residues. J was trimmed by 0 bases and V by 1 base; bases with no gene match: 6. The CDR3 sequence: CASSLEPGQFSNQPQHF. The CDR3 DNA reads TGTGCCAGCAGCTTAGAGCCGGGACAGTTTAGCAATCAGCCCCAGCATTTT.

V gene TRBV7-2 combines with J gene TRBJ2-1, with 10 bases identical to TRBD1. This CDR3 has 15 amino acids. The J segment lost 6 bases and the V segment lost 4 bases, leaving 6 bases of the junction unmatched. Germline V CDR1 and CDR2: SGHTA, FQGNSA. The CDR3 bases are TGTGCCAGCAGCTCATCCGGGACAGGGGTCAATGAGCAGTTCTTC. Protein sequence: CASSSSGTGVNEQFF. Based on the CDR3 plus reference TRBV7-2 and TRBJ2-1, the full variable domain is GAGVSQSPSNKVTEKGKDVELRCDPISGHTALYWYRQSLGQGLEFLIYFQGNSAPDKSGLPSDRFSAERTGGSVSTLTIQRTQQEDSAVYLCASSSSGTGVNEQFFGPGTRLTVL.

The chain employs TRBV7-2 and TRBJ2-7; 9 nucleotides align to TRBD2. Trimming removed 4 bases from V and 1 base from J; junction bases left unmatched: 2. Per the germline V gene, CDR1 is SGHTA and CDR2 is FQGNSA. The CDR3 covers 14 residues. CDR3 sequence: CASSYAGGSYEQYF. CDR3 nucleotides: TGTGCCAGCAGCTATGCGGGAGGGTCCTACGAGCAGTACTTC.

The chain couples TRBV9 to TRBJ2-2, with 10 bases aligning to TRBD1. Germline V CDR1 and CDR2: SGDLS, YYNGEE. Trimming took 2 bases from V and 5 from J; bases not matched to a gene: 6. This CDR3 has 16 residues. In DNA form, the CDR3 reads TGTGCCAGCAGCGTTGCCCCGGGACAGGGGACCGGGGAGCTGTTTTTT. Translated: CASSVAPGQGTGELFF.

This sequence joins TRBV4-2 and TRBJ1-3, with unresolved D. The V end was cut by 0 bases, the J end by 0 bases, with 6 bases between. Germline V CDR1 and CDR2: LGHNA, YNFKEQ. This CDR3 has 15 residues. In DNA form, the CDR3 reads TGTGCCAGCAGCCAAGACGCTAGCTCTGGAAACACCATATATTTT. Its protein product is CASSQDASSGNTIYF.

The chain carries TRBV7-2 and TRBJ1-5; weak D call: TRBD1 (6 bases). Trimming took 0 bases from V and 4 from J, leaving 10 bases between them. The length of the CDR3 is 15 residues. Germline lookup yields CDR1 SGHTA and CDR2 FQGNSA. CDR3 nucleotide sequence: TGTGCCAGCAGCTTAGCGTCCAGGGGTAATCAGCCCCAGCATTTT. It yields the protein CASSLASRGNQPQHF.

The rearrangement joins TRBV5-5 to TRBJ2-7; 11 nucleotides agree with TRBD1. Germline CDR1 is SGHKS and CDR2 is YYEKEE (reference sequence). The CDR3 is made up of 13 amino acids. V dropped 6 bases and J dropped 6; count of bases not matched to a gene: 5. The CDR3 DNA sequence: TGTGCCAGCACCGGGACAGGGGGTCGCGAGCAGTACTTC. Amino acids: CASTGTGGREQYF.

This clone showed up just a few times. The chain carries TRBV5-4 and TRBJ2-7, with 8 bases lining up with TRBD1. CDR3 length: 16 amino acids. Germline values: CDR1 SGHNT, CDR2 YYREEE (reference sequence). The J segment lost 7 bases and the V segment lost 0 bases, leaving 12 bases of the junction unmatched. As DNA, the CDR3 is TGTGCCAGCAGCTTGGCCCGACAGGGGTTCGACCTAGAGCAGTACTTC. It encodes CASSLARQGFDLEQYF.

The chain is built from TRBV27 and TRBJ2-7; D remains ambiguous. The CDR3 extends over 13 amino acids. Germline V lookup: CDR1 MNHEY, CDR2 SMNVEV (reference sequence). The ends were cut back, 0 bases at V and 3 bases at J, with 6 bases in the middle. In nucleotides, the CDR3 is TGTGCCAGCAGTTTATCGACCCGCTACGAGCAGTACTTC. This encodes CASSLSTRYEQYF.

CDR3 coding DNA: TGCGCCAGCAGTGGGGACAGCGCTTATTCACCCCTCCACTTT. As protein: CASSGDSAYSPLHF. The rearrangement uses TRBV5-1 and TRBJ1-6, with 7 bases aligning to TRBD1. The trim removed 5 bases at V and 8 bases at J, leaving 7 bases unmatched. The CDR3 has 14 residues. Germline V gene data show CDR1 as SGHRS and CDR2 as YFSETQ.

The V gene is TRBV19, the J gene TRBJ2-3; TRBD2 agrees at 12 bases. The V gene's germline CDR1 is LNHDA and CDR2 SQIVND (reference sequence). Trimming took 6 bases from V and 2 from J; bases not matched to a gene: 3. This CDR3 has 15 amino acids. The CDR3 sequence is CASRGLAGYTDTQYF. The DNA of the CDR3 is TGTGCCAGTAGGGGACTAGCGGGTTACACAGATACGCAGTATTTT.

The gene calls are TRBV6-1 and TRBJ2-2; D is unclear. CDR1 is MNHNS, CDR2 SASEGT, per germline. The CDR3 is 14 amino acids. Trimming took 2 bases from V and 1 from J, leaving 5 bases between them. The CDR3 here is CASSEQVNTGELFF. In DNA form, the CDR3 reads TGTGCCAGCAGTGAACAGGTGAACACCGGGGAGCTGTTTTTT.